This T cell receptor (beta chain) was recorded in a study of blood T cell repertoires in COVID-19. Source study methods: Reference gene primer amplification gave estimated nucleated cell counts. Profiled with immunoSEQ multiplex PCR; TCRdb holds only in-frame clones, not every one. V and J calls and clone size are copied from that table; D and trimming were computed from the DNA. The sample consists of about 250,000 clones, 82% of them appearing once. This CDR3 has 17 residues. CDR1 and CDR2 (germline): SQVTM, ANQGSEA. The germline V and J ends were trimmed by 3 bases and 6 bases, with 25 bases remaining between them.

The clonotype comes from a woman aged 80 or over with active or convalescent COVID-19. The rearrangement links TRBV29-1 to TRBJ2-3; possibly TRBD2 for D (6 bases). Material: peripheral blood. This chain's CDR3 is CSVDYGGAVGLRDTQYF. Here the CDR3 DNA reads TGCAGCGTTGATTACGGCGGGGCAGTTGGTCTTCGGGATACGCAGTATTTT.